This T cell receptor (beta chain) comes out of a study of T cell repertoires in ileal Crohn's disease. On the study more broadly: Surgery for a complication: stricturing in approximately 60%, penetrating in roughly 40%.

Only in-frame clones appear in the TCRdb table, and some are missing; sequencing was by immunoSEQ multiplex PCR. The profile shows some 5,000 clones, about 81% of them singletons. CDR3 length: 16 amino acids. Per germline, CDR1 MGHRA and CDR2 YSYEKL. Trimming pared 4 bases from V and 0 bases from J, leaving 13 bases between. This sequence originates from an adult with Crohn's disease. V gene TRBV4-1 combines with J gene TRBJ1-5, with D perhaps matching TRBD1 (6 bases). The sequenced sample consisted of ileal tissue. The CDR3 protein is CASSLQTGLSNQPQHF. The CDR3 bases are TGCGCCAGCAGCCTCCAGACAGGCCTTAGCAATCAGCCCCAGCATTTT.